The rows below give T cell receptor beta chains drawn from one sample of a study of immune cell composition in non-small cell lung cancer. Only in-frame clones appear in the TCRdb table, and some are missing; sequencing was by immunoSEQ multiplex PCR. This sample yields about 11,000 clones, of which around 65% are seen a single time; 18% belongs to the top ten. The sample comprised lung tumor tissue. Receptors were obtained from a human donor with non-small cell lung cancer. CDR3s include the opening cysteine and the closing phenylalanine or tryptophan. The D gene is left open where the match is weak. Clone size is not always given. Where it is, it says once, few, many or a class for expanded clones.

TGTGCCAGCCTCCGTACCAGGGCCCAGGAGACCCAGTACTTC	CASLRTRAQETQYF	14	TRBV28	few	NA	TRBJ2-5
TGCAGCGTTGTTGGGGGAGGGCGGGAGACCCAGTACTTC	CSVVGGGRETQYF	13	TRBV29-1	few	TRBD2	TRBJ2-5
TGTGCCAGCAGTACTGAGTCGGGGACGGGAGGGTTGTTCTTC	CASSTESGTGGLFF	14	TRBV6-4	NA	TRBD2	TRBJ2-1
TGTGCCAGCAGAGTGCTGCCTTTTTCAGACTATGGCTACACCTTC	CASRVLPFSDYGYTF	15	TRBV6-5	NA	NA	TRBJ1-2
TGTGCCAGCAGTACAGGGCCAGGGCAGGGTCCAGATACGCAGTATTTT	CASSTGPGQGPDTQYF	16	TRBV27	NA	NA	TRBJ2-3
TGTGCCAGCAGCTTTATGGGCAACTACGAGCAGTACTTC	CASSFMGNYEQYF	13	TRBV7-2	NA	NA	TRBJ2-7
TGTGCCAGCAGCTTAGAAGAGGGGGCGCAGGAAAAACTGTTTTTT	CASSLEEGAQEKLFF	15	TRBV7-8	NA	TRBD1	TRBJ1-4
TGTGCCAGCACCACTCAGGGTGCTGGTGGCTACACCTTC	CASTTQGAGGYTF	13	TRBV28	NA	NA	TRBJ1-2
TGTGCCAGCAGCCAAGATCGACCTAGCGGGGGAGCCTACGAGCAGTACTTC	CASSQDRPSGGAYEQYF	17	TRBV4-2	few	TRBD2	TRBJ2-7
TGTGCCAGCTCCAACGGTGTCCCAGAGACCCAGTACTTC	CASSNGVPETQYF	13	TRBV6-6	NA	NA	TRBJ2-5
TGTGCCAGCAGCGTACAGGGCCACCAAGAGACCCAGTACTTC	CASSVQGHQETQYF	14	TRBV2	NA	NA	TRBJ2-5
TGTGCCAGCAGCTTAGCTTCAGGGTTCGATGGCTACACCTTC	CASSLASGFDGYTF	14	TRBV7-9	hyperexpanded	NA	TRBJ1-2
TGTGCCAGCTCGGCGGCGGGGTCCACCGGGGAGCTGTTTTTT	CASSAAGSTGELFF	14	TRBV5-5	few	NA	TRBJ2-2
TGTGCCAGCAGCCCCCGGTTATGGGCGAGCTCCTACAATGAGCAGTTCTTC	CASSPRLWASSYNEQFF	17	TRBV7-2	NA	NA	TRBJ2-1
TGTGCCATCAGTGGACAGGGGGCAGGGAATGAGCAGTTCTTC	CAISGQGAGNEQFF	14	TRBV10-3	NA	TRBD1	TRBJ2-1
TGCAGCGGATGGGACAGCGAATACACCTTC	CSGWDSEYTF	10	TRBV29-1	few	TRBD1	TRBJ1-2
TGTGCCACTTCTAGCGGGCTCGGCGAGCAGTACTTC	CATSSGLGEQYF	12	TRBV2	few	TRBD2	TRBJ2-7
TGTGCCAGCAGTCGCCCACAGGGGGGACTGACCTACGAGCAGTACTTC	CASSRPQGGLTYEQYF	16	TRBV28	few	TRBD1	TRBJ2-7
TGTGCCAGCAGCAAGGACAGGAACACCGGGGAGCTGTTTTTT	CASSKDRNTGELFF	14	TRBV7-2	NA	NA	TRBJ2-2
TGCGCCAGCAGCTTCCCGAATTCACCCCTCCACTTT	CASSFPNSPLHF	12	TRBV5-1	NA	NA	TRBJ1-6
TGTGCCAGCAGCTTGGCGGGAGGGGAGCTGTTTTTT	CASSLAGGELFF	12	TRBV7-2	few	NA	TRBJ2-2
TGCAGCGTTGCCGGGGGAGGGACAGGGAACGAAAAACTGTTTTTT	CSVAGGGTGNEKLFF	15	TRBV29-1	NA	TRBD1	TRBJ1-4
TGTGCCAGCAGTCCAAGACTAGGGAGCACCGGGGAGCTGTTTTTT	CASSPRLGSTGELFF	15	TRBV27	NA	NA	TRBJ2-2
TGTGCCAGCAGTTTATATTTGGCGGGAGGCCCTCCCCCCCCAGATACGCAGTATTTT	CASSLYLAGGPPPPDTQYF	19	TRBV28	medium-sized	TRBD2	TRBJ2-3
TGTGCCAGCAGCCCCACAGGGGCCGCGTTAGAAGATACGCAGTATTTT	CASSPTGAALEDTQYF	16	TRBV9	once	TRBD1	TRBJ2-3
TGTGCCATCAGTGAGTCAGGACTAGCGGGAGGGGGCGACAATGAGCAGTTCTTC	CAISESGLAGGGDNEQFF	18	TRBV10-3	NA	TRBD2	TRBJ2-1
TGTGCCAGCAGTTCGGGGGGTAATGAAAAACTGTTTTTT	CASSSGGNEKLFF	13	TRBV7-2	NA	NA	TRBJ1-4
TGTGCCAGCTCGGGAGTAGCGGATTACAATGAGCAGTTCTTC	CASSGVADYNEQFF	14	TRBV28	NA	NA	TRBJ2-1
TGTGCCAGCAGCCTTTACAGGGGCCCCTACGAGCAGTACTTC	CASSLYRGPYEQYF	14	TRBV7-3	NA	TRBD1	TRBJ2-7
TGTGCCAGCAGCTTGGGAATAGGGAGGGTGGAAGAGACCCAGTACTTC	CASSLGIGRVEETQYF	16	TRBV7-9	NA	TRBD2	TRBJ2-5
TGCGCCAGCAGTCGAGTGGACAGCCCGAACACCGGGGAGCTGTTTTTT	CASSRVDSPNTGELFF	16	TRBV5-1	NA	NA	TRBJ2-2
TGTGCCAGCAGCTTAAGCGCGAAGCAGTACAATGAGCAGTTCTTC	CASSLSAKQYNEQFF	15	TRBV7-9	NA	NA	TRBJ2-1
TGTGCCAGCAGCCCAAACAGGGGCCACGAGCAGTACTTC	CASSPNRGHEQYF	13	TRBV28	once	TRBD1	TRBJ2-7
TGCAGCGTGGGCTCGACAGGGGGCGGTGTCTACGAGCAGTACTTC	CSVGSTGGGVYEQYF	15	TRBV29-1	NA	TRBD1	TRBJ2-7
TGTGCCTGGAGTGGCGCGCTAGAGACCCAGTACTTC	CAWSGALETQYF	12	TRBV30	few	NA	TRBJ2-5
TGTGCCAGCTCACGCGGACTAGCGAGATACAATGAGCAGTTCTTC	CASSRGLARYNEQFF	15	TRBV18	few	TRBD2	TRBJ2-1
TGTGCCAGCAGCTGGGGACGAGCGGGAGTTCTCGAGCAGTACTTC	CASSWGRAGVLEQYF	15	TRBV5-4	NA	TRBD2	TRBJ2-7
TGTGCCAGCAGTTTTTACTACAATGAGCAGTTCTTC	CASSFYYNEQFF	12	TRBV27	NA	NA	TRBJ2-1